Described below is a single T cell receptor (beta chain) sequence and its context. It lacks a known antigen. No base qualities exist here, and no much larger clone lies one base off it. This sample is drawn from a study of cytomegalovirus exposure and HLA in healthy donors (dated by TCRdb to about 2017). Some background on the complete study: According to a later analysis, the roughly 130 validation repertoires were produced on the same platform as the 680 or so repertoires of the first cohort. To predict cytomegalovirus infection status, the study combined high-throughput TCR immunosequencing, statistical association of individual TCRs with disease status, and machine learning. The aim of the study was to test whether cataloging public T cell receptors could identify signatures of past pathogen exposure. Along with the roughly 610-subject first cohort, a separate validation cohort of more than 90 different subjects was used. Points the paper makes about the study in general: In both the original and validation cohorts, the classifier was reported to diagnose cytomegalovirus status with high specificity and sensitivity. In vitro tests confirmed that three of the cytomegalovirus-associated TCR beta chains recognize cytomegalovirus antigens. In the study, some 160 TCR beta chains were listed as associated with cytomegalovirus. Most TCR sequences were seen in very few donors, while some public TCRs were found in many individuals. All 120 or so repertoires were used to score co-occurrence in the validation cohort in a later analysis, because that analysis had no HLA typing for the cohort. The authors suggested that the approach could potentially be generalized to other disease states and immunological phenotypes. A later analysis found that TCRs clustered in the first cohort also tended to co-occur in the 95 to 150 validation repertoires, with more than 90% of cluster scores above 0.

The germline V gene sets CDR1 to MNHEY and CDR2 to SVGAGI. Relative to germline, V is 4 bases shorter and J is 0 bases shorter, with 10 bases between their ends. The cysteine opens and the phenylalanine closes a CDR3 of 15 amino acids. Only CDR3 DNA remains: 45 bases, in frame from the first base. The donors belonged to the validation cohort of 90 to 150 subjects, which was separate from the roughly 670-subject first cohort. Library creation used the immunoSEQ multiplex PCR assay. The published analysis was carried out like this. To diagnose cytomegalovirus status from the catalog of TCR beta chain sequences, a statistical classification framework was built. Imported from immuneACCESS, the table was reduced by TCRdb to in-frame sequences with V and J called. These copies leave out some clones; in studies compared against another copy, an unresolved V gene accounts for under half, and the cause of the remainder is not known. V, J and clone size are taken as reported in that table, and D and trimming were inferred from the DNA itself. The sample has 160,000 or so clones on record, around 86% of them singletons. 2.7% of the sample lies in the top ten.

The V and J genes are TRBV6-5 and TRBJ1-3, with the D gene call left open. The sequence derives from a man between 18 and 29 years old in good health and CMV-seropositive. Material for sequencing was PBMCs. The DNA is TGTGCCAGCAGTTCGTTAGCGGCCTCTGGAAACACCATATATTTT. It codes for CASSSLAASGNTIYF.